Below, 32 T cell receptor beta chains from the same sample are listed, as sequenced in a study of cytomegalovirus exposure and HLA in healthy donors. Vbeta (60) and Jbeta (13) primers were used in the PCR. Method: immunoSEQ multiplex PCR; TCRdb's copy keeps in-frame clones and lacks some. Of 150,000 to 200,000 clones listed, 76% are singletons. Sequencing input: PBMCs. Every receptor here comes from a male donor in good health and CMV-seronegative.

The V call is TRBV15, the J call TRBJ2-5; TRBD2 matches at 10 bases. The better agreement between TRBJ2-7 and the DNA end casts doubt on the J call. The CDR3 extends over 17 amino acids. CDR1 is LNHNV, CDR2 YYDKDF, per germline (reference sequence). CDR3 protein: CATSRASSGSPGYEQYF. In nucleotides, the CDR3 is TGTGCCACCAGCAGAGCGTCTAGCGGGAGTCCGGGGTACGAGCAGTACTTC.

The J gene is TRBJ1-1, the V gene TRBV5-6; 8 bases align to TRBD1. The CDR3 consists of 15 residues. In germline, CDR1 is SGHDT, CDR2 YYEEEE. Losses at the gene ends were 4 bases for V and 3 bases for J; bases not matched to a gene: 8. The CDR3 DNA is TGTGCCAGCAGCCGGGGAGCAGGGGGCTACACTGAAGCTTTCTTT. It specifies CASSRGAGGYTEAFF.

CDR3 protein: CASSNGGGAYNEQFF. CDR3 coding DNA: TGTGCCAGTAGTAACGGCGGGGGGGCTTACAATGAGCAGTTCTTC. The J gene is TRBJ2-1, the V gene TRBV19; 9 bases are a match to TRBD2. V lost 4 bases to trimming and J lost 4 bases; unmatched junction nucleotides: 5. Germline CDR1 is LNHDA and CDR2 is SQIVND (reference sequence). The CDR3 is 15 amino acids.

This chain joins TRBV7-9 and TRBJ2-1, with 8 bases identical to TRBD1. The germline V gene has CDR1 SEHNR and CDR2 FQNEAQ (reference sequence). The length of the CDR3 is 17 residues. V lost 5 bases, J lost 5 bases, and 14 bases stayed unmatched. CDR3 bases: TGTGCCAGCAGCGGCGCGGGTGGTGACAGGGGCAACAATGAGCAGTTCTTC. Its protein is CASSGAGGDRGNNEQFF.

V and J are TRBV29-1 and TRBJ1-1; unclear D gene. The V gene lost 7 bases and the J gene lost 1 base, with 4 bases spanning the gap. Germline assignment: CDR1 SQVTM and CDR2 ANQGSEA. The CDR3 loop spans 10 amino acids. The DNA of the CDR3 is TGCAGCGCCCGGAACACTGAAGCTTTCTTT. This gives the protein CSARNTEAFF. Drawing the rest from reference TRBV29-1 and TRBJ1-1, the complete variable domain is SAVISQKPSRDICQRGTSLTIQCQVDSQVTMMFWYRQQPGQSLTLIATANQGSEATYESGFVIDKFPISRPNLTFSTLTVSNMSPEDSSIYLCSARNTEAFFGQGTRLTVV.

The CDR3 bases are TGTGCCAGCAGTTTTACCGGGACTTACTACGAGCAGTACTTC. Translating it yields CASSFTGTYYEQYF. The V call is TRBV7-2, the J call TRBJ2-5; weak D call: TRBD2 (6 bases). The J call could be wrong; TRBJ2-7 is a better fit for the DNA end. Germline V CDR1 and CDR2: SGHTA, FQGNSA. The CDR3 has 14 amino acids.

The rearrangement joins TRBV5-1 to TRBJ2-3; TRBD2 matches 7 bases. The length of the CDR3 is 16 residues. Germline V gives CDR1 SGHRS, CDR2 YFSETQ. With 2 bases clipped from V and 2 bases from J, the junction kept 8 bases outside the gene matches. The CDR3 is CASSFWGGRSTDTQYF. The DNA for the CDR3 is TGCGCCAGCAGCTTCTGGGGCGGGAGATCCACAGATACGCAGTATTTT.

This clone was seen more than once but under ten times. The rearrangement links TRBV5-1 to TRBJ1-2; possibly TRBD1 for D (6 bases). The V gene lost 2 bases and the J gene lost 7 bases, with 15 bases spanning the gap. Looked up from germline, CDR1 is SGHRS and CDR2 is YFSETQ. The length of the CDR3 is 14 residues. The DNA for the CDR3 is TGCGCCAGCAGCTTAATGGGGGGGGCTCGTGGCTACACCTTC. Residues: CASSLMGGARGYTF.

The chain's CDR3 is CASSLKGTERPSTGELFF. CDR3 nucleotide sequence: TGTGCCAGCAGCTTAAAAGGGACTGAGAGGCCTTCAACCGGGGAGCTGTTTTTT. The chain uses TRBV7-2 and TRBJ2-2, with D tentatively TRBD2 (6 bases). V shed 2 bases and J shed 5 bases, with 21 bases lying between them. Germline V gives CDR1 SGHTA, CDR2 FQGNSA. The CDR3 is 18 residues long.

The chain carries TRBV7-2 and TRBJ2-3, with D possibly matching TRBD1 (5 bases). CDR1 is SGHTA, CDR2 FQGNSA, per germline. Trimming removed 1 base at V and 4 bases at J, with 9 bases between. The CDR3 runs 14 residues. Here the CDR3 DNA reads TGTGCCAGCAGCTTAGGGGTAGGGGCAGATACGCAGTATTTT. Protein: CASSLGVGADTQYF.

This clone turned up a few times. The genes are TRBV19 and TRBJ2-3; TRBD2 is a possible D gene (6 bases). The CDR3 loop spans 15 amino acids. The germline V and J ends were trimmed by 5 bases and 2 bases, with 14 bases remaining between them. CDR1 is LNHDA, CDR2 SQIVND, per germline (reference sequence). CDR3 in amino acids: CASSQPGVLTDTQYF. CDR3 sequence (DNA): TGTGCCAGTAGTCAGCCGGGAGTACTCACAGATACGCAGTATTTT.

This chain uses TRBV6-1 with TRBJ2-5; D might be TRBD2 (6 bases). Germline CDR1 and CDR2: MNHNS and SASEGT. This CDR3 spans 17 amino acids. V lost 0 bases and J lost 2, with 16 bases in between. The CDR3 loop is CASSEARGGTVQETQYF. The CDR3, as DNA: TGTGCCAGCAGTGAAGCGAGAGGCGGGACGGTACAAGAGACCCAGTACTTC.

The V and J genes are TRBV15 and TRBJ2-2; 10 nucleotides match TRBD1. With V trimmed by 6 bases and J by 4 bases, 8 bases remained unmatched. CDR1 LNHNV and CDR2 YYDKDF come from the germline V gene (reference sequence). CDR3 length: 16 amino acids. The CDR3 bases are TGTGCCACCAGTCCCGGGACAGGGGCGAGCACCGGGGAGCTGTTTTTT. Protein product: CATSPGTGASTGELFF. The full variable domain, rest sourced from reference TRBV15 and TRBJ2-2, is DAMVIQNPRYQVTQFGKPVTLSCSQTLNHNVMYWYQQKSSQAPKLLFHYYDKDFNNEADTPDNFQSRRPNTSFCFLDIRSPGLGDTAMYLCATSPGTGASTGELFFGEGSRLTVL.

Concerning this clone: The conserved closing phenylalanine or tryptophan is absent in this CDR3, likely reflecting a read error. The DNA is omitted, as the CDR3 cannot be located on it reliably, and the CDR3 follows TCRdb's listing. This chain uses TRBV7-9 with TRBJ1-2; the table's D call, TRBD1, was not checked against the DNA. CDR1 is SEHNR and CDR2 is FQNEAQ in the germline V gene (reference sequence). 10 amino acids form the CDR3, both terminal residues included. The CDR3 sequence: CASIVQQGAS.

The chain combines TRBV18 with TRBJ2-5; D not certain. Germline V lookup: CDR1 KGHSH, CDR2 LQKENI. This CDR3 has 11 residues. The germline V and J ends were trimmed by 6 bases and 4 bases, with 6 bases remaining between them. CDR3 loop: CASSRLETQYF. Written as DNA, the CDR3 is TGTGCCAGCTCGCGATTAGAGACCCAGTACTTC.

The chain has TRBV2 and TRBJ2-3; TRBD1 matches 8 bases. CDR3 length: 13 residues. Germline CDR1 is SNHLY and CDR2 is FYNNEI. V lost 8 bases, J lost 6 bases, and 7 bases stayed unmatched. The CDR3 protein is CASHGQGGDTQYF. The CDR3 region has the DNA TGTGCCAGCCACGGACAGGGCGGGGATACGCAGTATTTT. Using reference TRBV2 and TRBJ2-3 for the parts outside the CDR3, the full variable domain is EPEVTQTPSHQVTQMGQEVILRCVPISNHLYFYWYRQILGQKVEFLVSFYNNEISEKSEIFDDQFSVERPDGSNFTLKIRSTKLEDSAMYFCASHGQGGDTQYFGPGTRLTVL.

The genes are TRBV5-1 and TRBJ1-5, with 7 bases fitting TRBD1. After removal of 8 bases from V and 5 bases from J, the junction contained 7 bases not matched to a gene. CDR3 length: 13 amino acids. Germline CDR1 reads SGHRS; CDR2 reads YFSETQ. CDR3 bases: TGCGCCAGTGCCCGGGACAGAGATCAGCCCCAGCATTTT. Its protein product is CASARDRDQPQHF. The full variable domain, rest sourced from reference TRBV5-1 and TRBJ1-5, is KAGVTQTPRYLIKTRGQQVTLSCSPISGHRSVSWYQQTPGQGLQFLFEYFSETQRNKGNFPGRFSGRQFSNSRSEMNVSTLELGDSALYLCASARDRDQPQHFGDGTRLSIL.

The chain recombines TRBV18 with TRBJ1-2; D unresolved. Germline V CDR1 and CDR2: KGHSH, LQKENI. The CDR3 length is 13 residues. V gave up 2 bases and J gave up 5 bases, with 9 bases separating them. For the CDR3, the DNA is TGTGCCAGCTCACCAGACGACACGTATGGCTACACCTTC. As protein: CASSPDDTYGYTF.

This chain uses TRBV6-6 with TRBJ1-5; no clear D. There are 14 residues in the CDR3. Germline assignment: CDR1 MNHNY and CDR2 SVGAGI (reference sequence). Trimming removed 0 bases at V and 4 bases at J, with 7 bases between. In DNA, the CDR3 is TGTGCCAGCAGTTACTCCGTAACTAATCAGCCCCAGCATTTT. It specifies CASSYSVTNQPQHF.

V is TRBV29-1 and J is TRBJ1-1, with 8 bases lining up with TRBD1. The CDR3 loop spans 13 amino acids. Germline CDR1 reads SQVTM; CDR2 reads ANQGSEA. The V segment lost 7 bases and the J segment 2 bases; nucleotides outside the gene matches: 6. The CDR3 here is CSGKQGDNTEAFF. CDR3 DNA: TGCAGCGGGAAACAGGGGGACAACACTGAAGCTTTCTTT.

The chain employs TRBV28 and TRBJ1-6; 8 bases are shared with TRBD1. This CDR3 is 15 amino acids long. Germline assignment: CDR1 MDHEN and CDR2 SYDVKM. J lost 4 bases, V lost 7 bases, and 6 bases had no gene match. As DNA, the CDR3 is TGTGCCAGCAACTTACGGACAGGGTATAATTCACCCCTCCACTTT. As protein: CASNLRTGYNSPLHF.

The chain couples TRBV7-2 to TRBJ1-2; no reliable D call. CDR3 length: 12 amino acids. CDR1 and CDR2 (germline): SGHTA, FQGNSA. V was clipped by 5 bases and J by 5 bases, with 9 bases between them. CDR3 loop: CASSRDNYGYTF. In DNA, the CDR3 is TGTGCCAGCAGCCGTGACAATTATGGCTACACCTTC. The complete variable domain, with remaining parts taken from reference TRBV7-2 and TRBJ1-2, reads GAGVSQSPSNKVTEKGKDVELRCDPISGHTALYWYRQSLGQGLEFLIYFQGNSAPDKSGLPSDRFSAERTGGSVSTLTIQRTQQEDSAVYLCASSRDNYGYTFGSGTRLTVV.

This rearrangement joins TRBV10-3 to TRBJ2-1; TRBD2 matches 9 bases. The germline V gene has CDR1 ENHRY and CDR2 SYGVKD. The CDR3 contains 18 residues. After removal of 8 bases from V and 8 bases from J, the junction contained 22 bases not matched to a gene. The CDR3 protein is CAISLPSGEAGGGHEQFF. The CDR3 DNA sequence: TGTGCCATCTCCCTCCCATCGGGGGAAGCGGGAGGTGGCCATGAGCAGTTCTTC.

The gene calls are TRBV6-6 and TRBJ1-1; D remains ambiguous. Germline loops: CDR1 MNHNY, CDR2 SVGAGI (reference sequence). The CDR3 runs 13 residues. V was trimmed by 11 bases and J by 0 bases, leaving 13 bases between them. The CDR3 DNA reads TGTGCCTTGCAAGAGGGTTTGAACACTGAAGCTTTCTTT. This codes for CALQEGLNTEAFF.

This chain links TRBV5-5 with TRBJ1-3; D is unresolved. Germline CDR1 reads SGHKS; CDR2 reads YYEKEE (reference sequence). This CDR3 spans 12 amino acids. Trimming shortened V by 7 bases and J by 3 bases, and 8 bases separated the two germline ends. Here the CDR3 reads CASWAGGNTIYF. CDR3 DNA sequence: TGTGCCAGCTGGGCGGGTGGAAACACCATATATTTT.

The chain links TRBV7-9 to TRBJ2-5; D perhaps matches TRBD2 (6 bases). The germline V gene has CDR1 SEHNR and CDR2 FQNEAQ (reference sequence). The CDR3 contains 13 residues. V lost 5 bases, J lost 4 bases, and 11 bases lay in between. This chain's CDR3 is CASSRGYSETQYF. In nucleotides, the CDR3 is TGTGCCAGCAGCCGGGGGTATTCAGAGACCCAGTACTTC.

This chain links TRBV29-1 with TRBJ2-2, with 7 bases identical to TRBD1. The length of the CDR3 is 13 residues. J gave up 7 bases and V 6 bases, and 8 bases lay outside the gene matches. Germline CDR1 reads SQVTM; CDR2 reads ANQGSEA. The CDR3 region has the DNA TGCAGCGTCCAGGGGGATGCGGGCGGGGAGCTGTTTTTT. It yields the protein CSVQGDAGGELFF.

The genes are TRBV18 and TRBJ1-5; 8 bases fit TRBD1. Germline CDR1 reads KGHSH; CDR2 reads LQKENI. With V trimmed by 4 bases and J by 0 bases, 5 bases remained unmatched. This CDR3 contains 16 residues. The CDR3 bases are TGTGCCAGCTCACAGGGGACAGGATTTAGCAATCAGCCCCAGCATTTT. It is translated as CASSQGTGFSNQPQHF.

This chain links TRBV7-8 with TRBJ2-5; D call uncertain. Trimming took 1 base from V and 5 from J, leaving 11 bases between them. The CDR3 is 14 residues long. CDR1 is SGHVS, CDR2 FQNEAQ, per germline. Written as DNA, the CDR3 is TGTGCCAGCAGCTTAGTTCTAGAAATTGAGACCCAGTACTTC. Translated: CASSLVLEIETQYF.

The sample holds one count of this clone. V and J are TRBV5-5 and TRBJ2-7; 8 bases fit TRBD2. Germline-derived CDR1 and CDR2 are SGHKS and YYEKEE (reference sequence). The length of the CDR3 is 16 residues. V lost 0 bases, J lost 5 bases, and 10 bases stayed unmatched. The CDR3 DNA is TGTGCCAGCAGCTTGGCCTCGTCGTGGACTAGCAACGAGCAGTACTTC. Its protein is CASSLASSWTSNEQYF.

A word on this clone: Other nucleotide sequences from this sample produce the same CDR3. The chain recombines TRBV5-1 with TRBJ2-7; tentative D call: TRBD1 (6 bases). Trimming shortened V by 2 bases and J by 1 base, and 7 bases separated the two germline ends. Germline-derived CDR1 and CDR2 are SGHRS and YFSETQ. The CDR3 length is 13 residues. The CDR3 coding sequence is TGCGCCAGCAGCTTACAGGGATCCTACGAGCAGTACTTC. This codes for CASSLQGSYEQYF.

Turning to this clone: In the same sample, other DNA sequences code for this CDR3. This chain links TRBV15 with TRBJ2-7; 13 positions match TRBD2. The CDR3 runs to 17 residues. Trimming cost V 5 bases and J 1 base; bases outside gene matches: 8. Germline CDR1 reads LNHNV; CDR2 reads YYDKDF (reference sequence). CDR3 loop: CATSDRTSGGPSYEQYF. CDR3 sequence (DNA): TGTGCCACCAGCGATAGGACTAGCGGGGGACCATCCTACGAGCAGTACTTC.